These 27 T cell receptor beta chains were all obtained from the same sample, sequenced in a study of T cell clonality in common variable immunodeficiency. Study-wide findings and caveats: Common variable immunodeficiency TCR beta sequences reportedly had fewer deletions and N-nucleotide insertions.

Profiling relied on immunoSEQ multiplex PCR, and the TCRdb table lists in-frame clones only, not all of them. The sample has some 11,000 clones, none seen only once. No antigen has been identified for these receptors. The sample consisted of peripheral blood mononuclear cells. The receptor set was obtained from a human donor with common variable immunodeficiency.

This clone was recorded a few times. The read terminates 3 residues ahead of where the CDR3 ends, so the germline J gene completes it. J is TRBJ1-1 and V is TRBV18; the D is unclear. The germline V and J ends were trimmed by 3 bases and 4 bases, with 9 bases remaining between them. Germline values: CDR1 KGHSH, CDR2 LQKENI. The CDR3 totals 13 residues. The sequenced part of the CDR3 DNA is TGTGCCAGCTCACCCCCGGGGTTCACTGAA. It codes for CASSPPGFTE. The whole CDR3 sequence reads CASSPPGFTEAFF.

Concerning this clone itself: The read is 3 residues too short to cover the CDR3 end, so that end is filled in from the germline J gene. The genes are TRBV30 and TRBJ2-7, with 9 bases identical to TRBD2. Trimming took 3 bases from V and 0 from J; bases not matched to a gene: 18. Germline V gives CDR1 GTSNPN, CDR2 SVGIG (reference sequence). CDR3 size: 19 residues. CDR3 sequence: CAWSLGGARAGGYSYEQYF. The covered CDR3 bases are TGTGCCTGGAGCCTCGGGGGGGCCCGAGCGGGAGGATACTCCTACGAG.

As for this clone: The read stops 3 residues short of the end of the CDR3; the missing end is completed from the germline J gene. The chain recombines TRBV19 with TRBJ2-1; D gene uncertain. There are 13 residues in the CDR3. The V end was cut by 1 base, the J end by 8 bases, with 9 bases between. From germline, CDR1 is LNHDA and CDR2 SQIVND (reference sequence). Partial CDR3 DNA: TGTGCCAGTAGTATAGGATTTAGAGATGAG. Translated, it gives CASSIGFRDE. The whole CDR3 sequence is CASSIGFRDEQFF.

The CDR3 here is CASSEQGARADTQYF. CDR3 bases read: TGTGCCAGCAGTGAACAGGGGGCGCGGGCAGATACG. This chain joins TRBV6-4 and TRBJ2-3; 9 bases are shared with TRBD1. The read ends 3 residues shy of where the CDR3 ends; the end is completed using the germline J gene. Germline CDR1 reads MRHNA; CDR2 reads SNTAGT. CDR3 size: 15 residues. The V segment lost 3 bases and the J segment 4 bases; nucleotides outside the gene matches: 5.

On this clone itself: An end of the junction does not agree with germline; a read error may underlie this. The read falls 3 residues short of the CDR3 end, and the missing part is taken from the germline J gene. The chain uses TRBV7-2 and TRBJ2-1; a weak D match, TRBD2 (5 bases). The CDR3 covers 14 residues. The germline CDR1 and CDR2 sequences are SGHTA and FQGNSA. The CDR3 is CASSLALAEYEQFF. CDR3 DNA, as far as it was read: TGTGCCAGCAGTTTAGCGCTAGCAGAGTATGAG.

CDR3 sequence reads: CASSLASLATRGYTF. CDR3 bases read: TGTGCCAGCAGCTTAGCGAGTTTGGCCACCCGTGGC. The chain employs TRBV7-9 and TRBJ1-2; D is unclear. Read data end 3 residues before the CDR3 end; the end is taken from the germline J gene. Germline V CDR1 and CDR2: SEHNR, FQNEAQ (reference sequence). The CDR3 runs 15 residues. Trimming left V 0 bases short and J 7 bases short, with 15 bases between.

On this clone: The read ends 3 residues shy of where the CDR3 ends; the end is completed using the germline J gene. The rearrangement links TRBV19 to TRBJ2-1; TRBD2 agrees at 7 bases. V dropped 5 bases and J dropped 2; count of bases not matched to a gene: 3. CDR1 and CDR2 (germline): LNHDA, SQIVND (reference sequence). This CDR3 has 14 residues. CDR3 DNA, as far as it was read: TGTGCCAGTAGTTTTGGACTAGCCTACAATGAG. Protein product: CASSFGLAYNE. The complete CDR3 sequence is CASSFGLAYNEQFF.

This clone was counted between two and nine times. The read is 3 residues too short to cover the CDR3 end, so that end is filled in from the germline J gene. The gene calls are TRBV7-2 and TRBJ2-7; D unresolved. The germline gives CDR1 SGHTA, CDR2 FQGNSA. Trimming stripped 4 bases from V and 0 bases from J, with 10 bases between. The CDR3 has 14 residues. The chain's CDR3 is CASSSSISSYEQYF. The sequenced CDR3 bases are TGTGCCAGCAGCTCGAGTATCAGCTCCTACGAG.

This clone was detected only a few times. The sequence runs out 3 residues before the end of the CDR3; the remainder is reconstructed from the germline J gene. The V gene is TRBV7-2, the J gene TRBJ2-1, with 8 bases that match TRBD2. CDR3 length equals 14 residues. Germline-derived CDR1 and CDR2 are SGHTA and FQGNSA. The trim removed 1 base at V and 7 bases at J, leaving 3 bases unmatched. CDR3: CASSLVSGRNEQFF. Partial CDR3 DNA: TGTGCCAGCAGCTTAGTAAGCGGGAGAAATGAG.

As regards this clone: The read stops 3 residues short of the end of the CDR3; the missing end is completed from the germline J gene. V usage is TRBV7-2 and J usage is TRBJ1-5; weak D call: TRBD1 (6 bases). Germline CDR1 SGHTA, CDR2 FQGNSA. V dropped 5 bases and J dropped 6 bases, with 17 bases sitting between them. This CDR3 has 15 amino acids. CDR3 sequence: CASSARTGSGQPQHF. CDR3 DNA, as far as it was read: TGTGCCAGCAGCGCACGTACAGGGAGCGGTCAGCCC.

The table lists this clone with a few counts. CDR3 sequence reads: CSVVGQGRGYPYEQYF. CDR3 bases read: TGCAGCGTTGTGGGACAGGGTAGGGGTTATCCCTACGAG. J is TRBJ2-7 and V is TRBV29-1, with TRBD1 matching 9 bases. The read is 3 residues too short to cover the CDR3 end, so that end is filled in from the germline J gene. This CDR3 has 16 residues. The J segment lost 2 bases and the V segment lost 4 bases, leaving 12 bases of the junction unmatched. Per germline, CDR1 SQVTM and CDR2 ANQGSEA.

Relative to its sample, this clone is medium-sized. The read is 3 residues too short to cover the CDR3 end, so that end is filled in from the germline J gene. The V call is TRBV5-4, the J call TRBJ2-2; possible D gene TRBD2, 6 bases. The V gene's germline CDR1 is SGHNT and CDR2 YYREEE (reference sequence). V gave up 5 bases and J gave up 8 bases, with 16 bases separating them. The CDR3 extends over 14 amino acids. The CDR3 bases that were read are TGTGCCAGCAGGGGCGGGATGGTTTCTGGGGAG. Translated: CASRGGMVSGE. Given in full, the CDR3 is CASRGGMVSGELFF. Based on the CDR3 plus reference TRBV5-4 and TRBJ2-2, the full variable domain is ETGVTQSPTHLIKTRGQQVTLRCSSQSGHNTVSWYQQALGQGPQFIFQYYREEENGRGNFPPRFSGLQFPNYSSELNVNALELDDSALYLCASRGGMVSGELFFGEGSRLTVL.

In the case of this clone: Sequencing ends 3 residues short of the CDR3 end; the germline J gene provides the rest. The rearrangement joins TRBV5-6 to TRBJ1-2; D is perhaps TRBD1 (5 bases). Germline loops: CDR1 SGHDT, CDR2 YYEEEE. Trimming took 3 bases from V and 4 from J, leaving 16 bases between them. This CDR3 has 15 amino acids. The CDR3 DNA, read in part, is TGTGCCAGCAGCTATCGGACACGGCCGACCTATGGC. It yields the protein CASSYRTRPTYG. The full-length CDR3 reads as CASSYRTRPTYGYTF.

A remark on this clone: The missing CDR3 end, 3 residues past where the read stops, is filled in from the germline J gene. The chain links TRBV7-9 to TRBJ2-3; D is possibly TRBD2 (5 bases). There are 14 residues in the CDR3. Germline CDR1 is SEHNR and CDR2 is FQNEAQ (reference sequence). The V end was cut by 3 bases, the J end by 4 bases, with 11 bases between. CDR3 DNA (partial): TGTGCCAGCAGCTTGCCCGCGGGCGCAGATACG. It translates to CASSLPAGADT. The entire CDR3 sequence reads CASSLPAGADTQYF.

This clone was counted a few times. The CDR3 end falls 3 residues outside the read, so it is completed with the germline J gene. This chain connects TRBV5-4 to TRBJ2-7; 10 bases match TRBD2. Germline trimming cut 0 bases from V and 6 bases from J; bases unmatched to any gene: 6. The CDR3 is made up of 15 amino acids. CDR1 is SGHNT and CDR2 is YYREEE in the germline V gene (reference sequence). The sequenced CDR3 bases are TGTGCCAGCAGCTTGGCTCTAGCGGGAGCTAGCGAG. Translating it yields CASSLALAGASE. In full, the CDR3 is CASSLALAGASEQYF.

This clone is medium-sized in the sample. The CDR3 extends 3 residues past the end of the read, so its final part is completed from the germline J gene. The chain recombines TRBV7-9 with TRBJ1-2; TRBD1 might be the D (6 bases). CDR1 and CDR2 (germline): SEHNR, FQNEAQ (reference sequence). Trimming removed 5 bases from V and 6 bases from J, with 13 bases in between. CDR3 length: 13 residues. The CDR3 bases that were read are TGTGCCAGCAGCCTACTCCCAGGGGATGGC. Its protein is CASSLLPGDG. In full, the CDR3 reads CASSLLPGDGYTF.

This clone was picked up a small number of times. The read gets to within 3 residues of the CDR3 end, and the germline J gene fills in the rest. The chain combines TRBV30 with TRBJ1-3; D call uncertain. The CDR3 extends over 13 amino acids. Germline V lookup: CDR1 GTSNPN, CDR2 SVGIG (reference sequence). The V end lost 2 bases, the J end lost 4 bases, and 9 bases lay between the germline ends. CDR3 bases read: TGTGCCTGGAGTTCGTCAGGAGGAAACACC. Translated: CAWSSSGGNT. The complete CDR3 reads CAWSSSGGNTIYF. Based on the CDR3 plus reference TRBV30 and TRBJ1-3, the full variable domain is SQTIHQWPATLVQPVGSPLSLECTVEGTSNPNLYWYRQAAGRGLQLLFYSVGIGQISSEVPQNLSASRPQDRQFILSSKKLLLSDSGFYLCAWSSSGGNTIYFGEGSWLTVV.

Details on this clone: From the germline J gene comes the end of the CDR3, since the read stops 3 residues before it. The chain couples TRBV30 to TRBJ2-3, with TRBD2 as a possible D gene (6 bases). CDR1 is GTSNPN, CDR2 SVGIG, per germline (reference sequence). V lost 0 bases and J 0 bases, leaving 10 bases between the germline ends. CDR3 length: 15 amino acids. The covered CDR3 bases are TGTGCCTGGAGTGTCGGCGGGACTAGCACAGATACG. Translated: CAWSVGGTSTDT. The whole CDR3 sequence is CAWSVGGTSTDTQYF. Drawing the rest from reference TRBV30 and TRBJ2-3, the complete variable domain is SQTIHQWPATLVQPVGSPLSLECTVEGTSNPNLYWYRQAAGRGLQLLFYSVGIGQISSEVPQNLSASRPQDRQFILSSKKLLLSDSGFYLCAWSVGGTSTDTQYFGPGTRLTVL.

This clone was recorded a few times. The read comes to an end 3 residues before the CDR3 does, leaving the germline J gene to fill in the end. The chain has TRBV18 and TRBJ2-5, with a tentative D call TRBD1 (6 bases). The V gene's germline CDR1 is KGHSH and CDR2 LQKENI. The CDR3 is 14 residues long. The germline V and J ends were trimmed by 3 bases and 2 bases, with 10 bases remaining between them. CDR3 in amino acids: CASSPGQFQETQYF. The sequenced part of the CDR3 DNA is TGTGCCAGCTCACCTGGACAGTTTCAAGAGACC.

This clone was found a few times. CDR3 sequence reads: CASSSQGVRGYGYTF. CDR3 DNA, as far as it was read: TGTGCCAGCAGCTCTCAGGGGGTGAGAGGATATGGC. The rearrangement links TRBV7-6 to TRBJ1-2; TRBD1 matches 7 bases. The read finishes 3 residues shy of the CDR3 end, and the germline J gene is used to complete it. After removal of 4 bases from V and 5 bases from J, the junction contained 10 bases not matched to a gene. Germline V gives CDR1 SGHVS, CDR2 FNYEAQ. This CDR3 is built from 15 residues.

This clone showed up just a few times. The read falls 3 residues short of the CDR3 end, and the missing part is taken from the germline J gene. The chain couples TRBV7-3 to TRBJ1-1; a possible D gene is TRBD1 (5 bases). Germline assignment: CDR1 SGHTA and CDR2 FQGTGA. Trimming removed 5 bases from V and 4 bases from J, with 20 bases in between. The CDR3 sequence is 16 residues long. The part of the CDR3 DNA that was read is TGTGCCAGCAGCAAAAATCCTCAGGGTCTCGGCACTGAA. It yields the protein CASSKNPQGLGTE. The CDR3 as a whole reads CASSKNPQGLGTEAFF.

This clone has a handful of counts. The sequenced part of the CDR3 DNA is TGTGCCAGTAGTATGGCCCCGACTAGTTGGGAGACC. Translating it yields CASSMAPTSWET. In full, the CDR3 reads CASSMAPTSWETQYF. The chain is built from TRBV19 and TRBJ2-5, with D possibly matching TRBD2 (6 bases). The read ends 3 residues early relative to the CDR3; the germline J gene fills the gap. This CDR3 is 15 amino acids long. V was clipped by 3 bases and J by 5 bases, with 16 bases between them. Germline V CDR1 and CDR2: LNHDA, SQIVND (reference sequence). Full variable domain (missing parts from reference TRBV19 and TRBJ2-5): DGGITQSPKYLFRKEGQNVTLSCEQNLNHDAMYWYRQDPGQGLRLIYYSQIVNDFQKGDIAEGYSVSREKKESFPLTVTSAQKNPTAFYLCASSMAPTSWETQYFGPGTRLLVL.

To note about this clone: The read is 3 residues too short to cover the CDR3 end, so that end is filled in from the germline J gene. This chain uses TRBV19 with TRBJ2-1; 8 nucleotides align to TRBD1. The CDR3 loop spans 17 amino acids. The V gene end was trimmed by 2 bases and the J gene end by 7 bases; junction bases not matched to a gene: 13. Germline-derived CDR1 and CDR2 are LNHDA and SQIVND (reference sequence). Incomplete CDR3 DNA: TGTGCCAGTAGTATACCCCGCCGACAGGGGCGAGTAAATGAG. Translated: CASSIPRRQGRVNE. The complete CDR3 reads CASSIPRRQGRVNEQFF.

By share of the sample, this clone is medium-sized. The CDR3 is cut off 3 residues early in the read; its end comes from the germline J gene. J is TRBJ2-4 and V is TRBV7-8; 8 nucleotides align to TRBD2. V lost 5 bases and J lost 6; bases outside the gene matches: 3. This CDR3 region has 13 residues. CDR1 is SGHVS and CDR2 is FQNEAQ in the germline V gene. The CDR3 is CASSRSGGNIQYF. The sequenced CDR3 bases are TGTGCCAGCAGCCGGAGCGGGGGAAACATT.

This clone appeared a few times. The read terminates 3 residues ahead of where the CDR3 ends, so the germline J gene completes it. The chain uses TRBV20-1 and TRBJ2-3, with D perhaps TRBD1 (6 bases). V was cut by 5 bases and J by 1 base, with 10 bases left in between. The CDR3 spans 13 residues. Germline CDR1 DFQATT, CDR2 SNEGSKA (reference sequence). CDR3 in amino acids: CSAARTGTDTQYF. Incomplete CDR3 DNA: TGCAGTGCTGCGCGGACAGGCACAGATACG.

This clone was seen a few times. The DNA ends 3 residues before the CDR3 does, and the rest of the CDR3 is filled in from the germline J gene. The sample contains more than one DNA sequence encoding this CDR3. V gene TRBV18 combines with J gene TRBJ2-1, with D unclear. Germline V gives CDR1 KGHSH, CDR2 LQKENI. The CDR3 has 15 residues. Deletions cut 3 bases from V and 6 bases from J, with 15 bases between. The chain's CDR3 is CASSPQLVPGNEQFF. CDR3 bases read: TGTGCCAGCTCACCCCAACTCGTCCCGGGCAATGAG.

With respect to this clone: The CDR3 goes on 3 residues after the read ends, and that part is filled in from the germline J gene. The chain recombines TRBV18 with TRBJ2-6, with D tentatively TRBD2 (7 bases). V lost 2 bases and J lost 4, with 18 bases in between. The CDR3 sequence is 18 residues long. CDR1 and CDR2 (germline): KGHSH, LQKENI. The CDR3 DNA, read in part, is TGTGCCAGCTCACCAGTCGGGGGGCGCTCATCAGGGGCCAACGTC. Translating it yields CASSPVGGRSSGANV. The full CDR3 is CASSPVGGRSSGANVLTF.